This TCR beta chain was retrieved from a study of OX40 agonist ivuxolimab in advanced cancers. In the study overall: Clinicians treated patients with ivuxolimab, an agonistic anti-OX40 (CD134) antibody. Study conclusions and caveats: Averaging showed that CD8+ T cells had more expanded clones than CD4+ did.

The method was immunoSEQ multiplex PCR; TCRdb's version includes in-frame clones alone and lacks a portion of them. The sample yields around 95,000 clones, approximately 93% seen once. Germline V lookup: CDR1 SNHLY, CDR2 FYNNEI. The V gene lost 7 bases and the J gene lost 0 bases, with 13 bases spanning the gap. This CDR3 has 15 residues. Notes on this clone: Antigen: not known.

The sample here was CD4+ or CD8+ T cells sorted from blood, taken in a trial of the OX40 agonist ivuxolimab. The receptor was isolated from an adult with an advanced solid tumor such as melanoma, head and neck, liver or kidney cancer. The chain employs TRBV2 and TRBJ2-1; D perhaps matches TRBD2 (5 bases). CDR3 sequence (DNA): TGTGCCAGCAAAATAAGCGGCAGCTCCTACAATGAGCAGTTCTTC. Translation: CASKISGSSYNEQFF.